Presented here are 18 T cell receptor beta chains from one specimen sequenced in a study of T cells in Graves' hyperthyroidism and ophthalmopathy. RNA transcripts yielded amplified TCR beta CDR3 regions. Carried out on the TCR CDR3, a first-round RT-PCR used the HTBI primer set. A single record per CDR3 protein comes from TCRdb applying MiXCR to the multiplex PCR reads. The repertoire consists of about half a million distinct CDR3 sequences, with less than 20% occurring once and the leading ten covering less than 55%. The sample consisted of blood. The receptors shown here come from a man in his forties or fifties with Graves' ophthalmopathy.

This clonotype was detected ten times or more. This chain uses TRBV11-2 with TRBJ2-3; TRBD2 matches at 14 bases. CDR1 and CDR2 from the germline V gene are SGHAT and FQNNGV. This CDR3 contains 19 residues. V shed 6 bases, J shed 4 bases, and the junction held 15 bases outside the gene matches. CDR3: CASRQGLAGAQFRSDTQYF. The CDR3 DNA reads TGTGCCAGCAGACAGGGACTAGCGGGGGCCCAGTTTAGATCAGATACGCAGTATTTT. Filled out from reference TRBV11-2 and TRBJ2-3, the complete variable domain reads EAGVAQSPRYKIIEKRQSVAFWCNPISGHATLYWYQQILGQGPKLLIQFQNNGVVDDSQLPKDRFSAERLKGVDSTLKIQPAKLEDSAVYLCASRQGLAGAQFRSDTQYFGPGTRLTVL.

This sequence joins TRBV20-1 and TRBJ2-7; perhaps TRBD1 as D (7 bases). Deletions cut 6 bases from V and 4 bases from J, with 16 bases between. This CDR3 region has 13 residues. Per the germline V gene, CDR1 is DFQATT and CDR2 is SNEGSKA (reference sequence). In DNA form, the CDR3 reads TGCAGTGCCCGATGGAGGGGGCAGTACGAGCAGTACTTC. Translation: CSARWRGQYEQYF.

This clonotype was detected only a few times. This chain connects TRBV5-6 to TRBJ1-2; perhaps TRBD1 as D (6 bases). CDR1 and CDR2 (germline): SGHDT, YYEEEE. The CDR3 is 15 residues long. The ends were cut back, 6 bases at V and 8 bases at J, with 23 bases in the middle. CDR3 in amino acids: CASTRGQGTLWGYTF. Here the CDR3 DNA reads TGTGCCAGCACCCGGGGGCAGGGCACATTATGGGGCTACACCTTC.

At least ten counts were recorded for this clonotype. The genes are TRBV7-2 and TRBJ1-2; the D is unclear. This CDR3 is built from 14 residues. Trimming cost V 1 base and J 2 bases, with 8 bases left between them. The germline CDR1 and CDR2 sequences are SGHTA and FQGNSA. The CDR3 nucleotides are TGTGCCAGCAGCTTAGGCCTGTCAAACTATGGCTACACCTTC. Its protein product is CASSLGLSNYGYTF.

This clonotype was detected only a few times. This chain joins TRBV6-6 and TRBJ1-5; D gene unclear. The germline V and J ends were trimmed by 2 bases and 4 bases, with 12 bases remaining between them. Germline V CDR1 and CDR2: MNHNY, SVGAGI (reference sequence). The length of the CDR3 is 15 residues. In DNA, the CDR3 is TGTGCCAGCAGTTACCTAGGGAGTTCTAATCAGCCCCAGCATTTT. Its protein product is CASSYLGSSNQPQHF.

V is TRBV27 and J is TRBJ2-1; TRBD1 matches at 10 bases. V was pared by 7 bases and J by 9 bases, with 6 bases of the junction left unmatched. The CDR3 length is 13 residues. CDR1 MNHEY and CDR2 SMNVEV come from the germline V gene (reference sequence). The CDR3 nucleotides are TGTGCCAGCACCGAGACAGGGGGCGCTGAGCAGTTCTTC. This sequence encodes CASTETGGAEQFF.

The chain uses TRBV4-3 and TRBJ1-4; D might be TRBD1 (6 bases). The CDR3 spans 16 residues. V lost 4 bases and J 1 base, leaving 13 bases between the germline ends. Germline CDR1 is LGHNA and CDR2 is YSLEER. The CDR3 spells CASSRGGGRTNEKLFF. The DNA for the CDR3 is TGCGCCAGCAGCCGGGGGGGCGGTAGAACTAATGAAAAACTGTTTTTT.

This clonotype was observed a handful of times. The genes are TRBV4-3 and TRBJ1-1; 7 bases fit TRBD1. The germline V gene encodes CDR1 LGHNA and CDR2 YSLEER. Trimming cost V 4 bases and J 1 base; bases outside gene matches: 9. CDR3 length equals 16 residues. The CDR3 sequence is CASSLYWRQGNTEAFF. The CDR3 bases are TGCGCCAGCAGCCTCTACTGGCGACAGGGGAACACTGAAGCTTTCTTT.

This clonotype has a count of ten or more. V and J are TRBV7-8 and TRBJ2-7, with D possibly matching TRBD2 (6 bases). Per the germline V gene, CDR1 is SGHVS and CDR2 is FQNEAQ. Trimming removed 4 bases at V and 0 bases at J, with 13 bases between. There are 15 residues in the CDR3. The CDR3 region is CASSSGLPTSYEQYF. In DNA, the CDR3 is TGTGCCAGCAGCTCGGGACTTCCCACCTCCTACGAGCAGTACTTC.

The chain links TRBV5-1 to TRBJ2-5; 7 bases align to TRBD1. CDR1 SGHRS and CDR2 YFSETQ come from the germline V gene. This CDR3 has 17 amino acids. After removal of 2 bases from V and 2 bases from J, the junction contained 12 bases not matched to a gene. CDR3 sequence: CASSFFPTGTAQETQYF. As DNA, the CDR3 is TGCGCCAGCAGCTTTTTTCCTACCGGGACAGCGCAAGAGACCCAGTACTTC. The full variable domain, with the rest looked up from reference TRBV5-1 and TRBJ2-5, is KAGVTQTPRYLIKTRGQQVTLSCSPISGHRSVSWYQQTPGQGLQFLFEYFSETQRNKGNFPGRFSGRQFSNSRSEMNVSTLELGDSALYLCASSFFPTGTAQETQYFGPGTRLLVL.

The V and J genes are TRBV7-9 and TRBJ2-1; TRBD2 is a possible D gene (6 bases). V lost 5 bases and J 3 bases, leaving 11 bases between the germline ends. The CDR3 has 14 residues. Germline V gene lookup returns CDR1 SEHNR and CDR2 FQNEAQ (reference sequence). CDR3 sequence reads: CASSPGANYNEQFF. CDR3 nucleotides: TGTGCCAGCAGCCCGGGAGCTAACTACAATGAGCAGTTCTTC.

This clonotype was detected many times. V gene TRBV12-3 or TRBV12-4 combines with J gene TRBJ1-3; D is uncertain. The CDR3 runs 12 residues. V was cut by 6 bases and J by 1 base, with 4 bases left in between. CDR3 nucleotides: TGTGCCAGCAGGCGGTCTGGAAACACCATATATTTT. It yields the protein CASRRSGNTIYF.

This clonotype has more than one count but fewer than ten. The V call is TRBV10-2, the J call TRBJ2-2, with D possibly matching TRBD2 (6 bases). This CDR3 has 15 amino acids. The germline V and J ends were trimmed by 6 bases and 2 bases, with 13 bases remaining between them. Germline CDR1 and CDR2: WSHSY and SAAADI. The CDR3 bases are TGCGCCAGCAGCTCACTAGCCATAAACACCGGGGAGCTGTTTTTT. Amino acid sequence: CASSSLAINTGELFF.

This clonotype was found many times. The genes are TRBV6-1 and TRBJ2-3, with 13 nucleotides matching TRBD2. Germline-derived CDR1 and CDR2 are MNHNS and SASEGT. The CDR3 contains 15 residues. The V gene end was trimmed by 6 bases and the J gene end by 6 bases; junction bases not matched to a gene: 6. This chain's CDR3 is CASSPTSGGADTQYF. The CDR3 nucleotides read TGTGCCAGCAGCCCCACTAGCGGGGGGGCCGATACGCAGTATTTT.

The gene calls are TRBV19 and TRBJ1-1; 9 bases match TRBD1. CDR1 is LNHDA, CDR2 SQIVND, per germline (reference sequence). This CDR3 is built from 15 residues. J lost 2 bases, V lost 6 bases, and 7 bases had no gene match. CDR3 loop: CASRTPGQGNTEAFF. The CDR3 DNA is TGTGCCAGTAGGACCCCGGGACAGGGAAACACTGAAGCTTTCTTT.

The chain employs TRBV29-1 and TRBJ2-7; 14 bases are shared with TRBD2. The germline CDR1 and CDR2 sequences are SQVTM and ANQGSEA. The ends lost 2 bases at V and 7 bases at J; junction bases unmatched: 7. This CDR3 spans 15 amino acids. The CDR3 loop is CSVEWGTSGGGEQYF. Written as DNA, the CDR3 is TGCAGCGTTGAATGGGGGACTAGCGGGGGTGGTGAGCAGTACTTC.

At least ten counts were recorded for this clonotype. DNA of the CDR3: TGCGCCAGCAGCTTGGCCGGGACAACCAACACTGAAGCTTTCTTT. This codes for CASSLAGTTNTEAFF. This chain links TRBV5-1 with TRBJ1-1, with D perhaps matching TRBD1 (6 bases). Trimming shortened V by 0 bases and J by 2 bases, and 11 bases separated the two germline ends. CDR1 is SGHRS, CDR2 YFSETQ, per germline. The CDR3 is 15 residues long.

The rearrangement uses TRBV2 and TRBJ2-7; possible D gene TRBD1, 6 bases. Trimming stripped 6 bases from V and 5 bases from J, with 17 bases between. The CDR3 totals 14 residues. In germline, CDR1 is SNHLY, CDR2 FYNNEI. The CDR3 DNA reads TGTGCCAGCAGCCCTTTTACAGGGATCCACGAGCAGTACTTC. This gives the protein CASSPFTGIHEQYF.